This record looks at one T cell receptor beta chain sequence and its context. Seattle-derived patients entered the study during active infection and were followed longitudinally. The V end lost 1 base, the J end lost 4 bases, and 16 bases lay between the germline ends. CDR1 and CDR2 (germline): MGHDK, SYGVNS. The CDR3 is 16 residues long. This record comes from a study of blood T cell repertoires in COVID-19. About the study: From the United States, Italy and Spain came samples of acute and convalescent COVID-19.

Repertoires were generated with immunoSEQ multiplex PCR, while TCRdb's copy carries only in-frame clones and drops some. The table has roughly 54,000 clones, about 87% seen once. The sequencing sample was made of peripheral blood. The receptor's source is an older woman with COVID-19, enrolled during active disease. The J gene is TRBJ2-5, the V gene TRBV25-1; D is possibly TRBD2 (7 bases). The DNA for the CDR3 is TGTGCCAGCAGTGAATTCGGCCGGGGGGCCCGAGAGACCCAGTACTTC. This encodes CASSEFGRGARETQYF. The full variable domain, in which reference TRBV25-1 and TRBJ2-5 provide the parts outside the CDR3, is EADIYQTPRYLVIGTGKKITLECSQTMGHDKMYWYQQDPGMELHLIHYSYGVNSTEKGDLSSESTVSRIRTEHFPLTLESARPSHTSQYLCASSEFGRGARETQYFGPGTRLLVL.